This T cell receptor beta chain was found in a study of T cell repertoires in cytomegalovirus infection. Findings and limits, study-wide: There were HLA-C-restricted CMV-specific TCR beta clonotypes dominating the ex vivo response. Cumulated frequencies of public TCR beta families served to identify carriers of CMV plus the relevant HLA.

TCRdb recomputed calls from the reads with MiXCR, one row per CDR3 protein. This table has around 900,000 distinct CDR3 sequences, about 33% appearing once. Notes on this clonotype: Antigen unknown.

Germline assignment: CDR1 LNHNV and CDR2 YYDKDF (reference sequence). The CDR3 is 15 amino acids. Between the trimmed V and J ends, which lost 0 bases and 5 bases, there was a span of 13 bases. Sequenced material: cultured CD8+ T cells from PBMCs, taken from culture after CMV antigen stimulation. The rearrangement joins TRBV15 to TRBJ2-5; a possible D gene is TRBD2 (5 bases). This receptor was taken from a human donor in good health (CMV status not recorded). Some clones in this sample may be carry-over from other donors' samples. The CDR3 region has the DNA TGTGCCACCAGCAGAGATCGGCATACGGGGGAGACCCAGTACTTC. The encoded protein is CATSRDRHTGETQYF.